This record covers a single TCR beta chain. The antigen is unknown. Using immunoSEQ multiplex PCR, the repertoire was profiled, and TCRdb retains in-frame clones only, with some absent. The data show nearly 30,000 clones, with more than 65% seen just once and about 14% held by the top ten. The data belong to a study of vaccination effects on CD4 cells after COVID-19. Within the ViraFEST assay, antigen-specific CD4+ T cells underwent expansion with viral peptide pools prior to sequencing. Culture proceeded for nine to eleven days, and CD4+ T cells were then isolated. It was two doses of either the BNT162b2 or mRNA-1273 vaccine that participants received. The V gene end was trimmed by 0 bases and the J gene end by 9 bases; junction bases not matched to a gene: 9. The CDR3 has 15 residues. Per germline, CDR1 SGHNT and CDR2 YYREEE (reference sequence).

The V and J genes are TRBV5-4 and TRBJ2-1, with 7 bases fitting TRBD2. The receptor was derived from a human donor who received a COVID-19 vaccine. The sample in question was CD4+ T cells from PBMCs cultured with HCoV-229E spike peptides, obtained after COVID-19 vaccination. The CDR3 DNA follows: TGTGCCAGCAGCTTGGTCCCGGGGGGAGAAGTTGAGCAGTTCTTC. Encoded protein: CASSLVPGGEVEQFF.